This TCR beta chain was sequenced in a study of identical twins. Template switching added a universal primer site, and cDNA bore unique molecular identifiers. MiXCR, run by TCRdb on the 5' RACE reads, gives a single entry per CDR3 protein. The sample has roughly 700,000 distinct CDR3 sequences, 8.6% seen once. The CDR3 is made up of 14 amino acids. J gave up 3 bases and V 6 bases, and 5 bases lay outside the gene matches. This clonotype was observed a handful of times. This same sample was also taken into another study, of yellow fever vaccine responses in identical twins.

This receptor was obtained from a woman aged 18-30 years in good health. The V gene is TRBV12-3 or TRBV12-4, the J gene TRBJ1-5; 7 nucleotides agree with TRBD1. Sequenced sample: PBMCs. As DNA, the CDR3 is TGTGCCAGCAGCGCGGGACAGAACAATCAGCCCCAGCATTTT. Its protein is CASSAGQNNQPQHF.